This TCR beta chain was observed in a study of T-cell reconstitution after alpha-beta-depleted transplantation in children. The library targeted TCRbeta and was prepared with unique molecular identifiers. TCRdb recomputed calls from the PCR reads with MiXCR, one row per CDR3 protein. The sample includes around 580,000 distinct CDR3 sequences, 20% to 25% of them seen just once. This clonotype appeared many times. Antigen unknown. Germline CDR1 is LNHDA and CDR2 is SQIVND (reference sequence). V lost 7 bases and J lost 3, with 10 bases in between. This CDR3 comprises 13 residues. Overall study results and limits: Several hundred graft clones that had expanded were reportedly the source of alpha-beta T cells about two months after transplant. Elevated TCRbeta diversity at day 60 was traced, in some patients, to surviving recipient T cells and thymic progenitors. T cells produced anew were the main source of T-cell counts and diversity one year after transplant.

The clonotype originates from a boy under two years old who had a stem cell transplant for acute myeloid leukemia, so the T cells may come from the graft donor. This chain links TRBV19 with TRBJ1-5; D is undetermined. This specimen consisted of PBMCs, mostly from graft donor cells, obtained 360 days after TCRalphabeta/CD19-depleted stem cell transplant. The CDR3 DNA reads TGTGCCAGTACAGGATCCCTCAATCAGCCCCAGCATTTT. This codes for CASTGSLNQPQHF.